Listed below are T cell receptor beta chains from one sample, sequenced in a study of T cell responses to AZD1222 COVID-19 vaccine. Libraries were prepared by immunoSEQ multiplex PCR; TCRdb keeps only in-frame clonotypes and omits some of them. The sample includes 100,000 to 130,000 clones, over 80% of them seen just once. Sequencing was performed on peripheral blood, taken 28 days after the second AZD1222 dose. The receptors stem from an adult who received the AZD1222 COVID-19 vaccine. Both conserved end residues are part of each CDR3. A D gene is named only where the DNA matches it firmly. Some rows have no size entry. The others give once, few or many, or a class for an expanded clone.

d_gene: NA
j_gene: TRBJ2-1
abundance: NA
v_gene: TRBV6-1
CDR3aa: CASSERQGGYNEQFF
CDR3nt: TGTGCCAGCAGTGAACGCCAGGGGGGCTACAATGAGCAGTTCTTC

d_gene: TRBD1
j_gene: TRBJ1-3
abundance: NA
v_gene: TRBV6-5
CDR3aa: CASRYQGGSGNTIYF
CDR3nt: TGTGCCAGCAGATACCAGGGGGGCTCTGGAAACACCATATATTTT

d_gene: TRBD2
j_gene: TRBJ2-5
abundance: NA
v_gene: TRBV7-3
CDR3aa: CASSSGTSGGQTQYF
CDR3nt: TGTGCCAGCAGCTCAGGGACTAGCGGGGGCCAGACCCAGTACTTC

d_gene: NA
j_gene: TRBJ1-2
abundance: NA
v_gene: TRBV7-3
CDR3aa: CASSLIPERGYTF
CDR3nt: TGTGCCAGCAGCTTAATTCCCGAACGTGGCTACACCTTC

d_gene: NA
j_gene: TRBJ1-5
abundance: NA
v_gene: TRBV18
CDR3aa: CASSPPGQDQPQHF
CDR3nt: TGTGCCAGCTCACCACCGGGGCAGGACCAGCCCCAGCATTTT

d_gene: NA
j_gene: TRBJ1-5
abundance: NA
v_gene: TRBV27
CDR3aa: CASSPRAAYSNQPQHF
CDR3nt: TGTGCCAGCAGTCCCCGGGCGGCGTATAGCAATCAGCCCCAGCATTTT

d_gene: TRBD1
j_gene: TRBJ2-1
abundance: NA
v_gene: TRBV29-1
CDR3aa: CSVVPWTGGNNEQFF
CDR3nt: TGCAGCGTTGTCCCCTGGACAGGGGGGAACAATGAGCAGTTCTTC

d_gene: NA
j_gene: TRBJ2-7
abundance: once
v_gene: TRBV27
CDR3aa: CASSPRGIGSYEQYF
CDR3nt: TGTGCCAGCAGTCCACGGGGGATTGGGTCCTACGAGCAGTACTTC

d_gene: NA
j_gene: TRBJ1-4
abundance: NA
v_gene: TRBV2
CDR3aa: CASSEAREKLFF
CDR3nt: TGTGCCAGCAGTGAAGCGCGCGAAAAACTGTTTTTT

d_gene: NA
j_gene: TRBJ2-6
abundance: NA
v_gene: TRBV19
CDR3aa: CASSMDRTPDSGANVLTF
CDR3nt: TGTGCCAGTAGTATGGACAGAACCCCAGACTCTGGGGCCAACGTCCTGACTTTC

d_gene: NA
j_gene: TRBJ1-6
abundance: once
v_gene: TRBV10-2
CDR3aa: CASSTNSPLHF
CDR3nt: TGCGCCAGCAGCACAAATTCACCCCTCCACTTT

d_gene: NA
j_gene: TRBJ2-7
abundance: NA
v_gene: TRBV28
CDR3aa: CASSLFVGAGSEQYF
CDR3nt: TGTGCCAGCAGTTTATTTGTGGGGGCCGGATCCGAGCAGTACTTC

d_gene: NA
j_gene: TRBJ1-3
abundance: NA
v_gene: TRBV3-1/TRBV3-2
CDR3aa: CASSQGTVISGNTIYF
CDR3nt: TGTGCCAGCAGCCAAGGGACGGTGATCTCTGGAAACACCATATATTTT

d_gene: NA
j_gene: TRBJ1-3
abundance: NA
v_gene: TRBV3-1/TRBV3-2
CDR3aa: CASSHNVDTIYF
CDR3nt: TGTGCCAGCAGCCACAACGTTGACACCATATATTTT

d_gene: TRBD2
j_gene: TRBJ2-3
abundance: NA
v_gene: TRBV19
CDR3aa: CASSWREGADTQYF
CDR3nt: TGTGCCAGTAGTTGGCGGGAGGGGGCAGATACGCAGTATTTT

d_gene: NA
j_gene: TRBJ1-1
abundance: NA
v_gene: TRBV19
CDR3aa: CASRRGGGATEAFF
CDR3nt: TGTGCCAGTAGGAGGGGAGGGGGTGCCACTGAAGCTTTCTTT

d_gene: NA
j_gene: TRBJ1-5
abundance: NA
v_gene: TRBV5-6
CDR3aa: CASSLGGRVAQQPQHF
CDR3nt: TGTGCCAGCAGCTTGGGGGGCAGGGTCGCGCAACAGCCCCAGCATTTT

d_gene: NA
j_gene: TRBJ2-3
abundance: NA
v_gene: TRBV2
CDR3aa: CASSETLGVGTDTQYF
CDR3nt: TGTGCCAGCAGTGAAACTCTGGGGGTTGGGACAGATACGCAGTATTTT

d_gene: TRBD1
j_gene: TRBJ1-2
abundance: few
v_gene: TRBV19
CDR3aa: CASSWTGYVSDGYTF
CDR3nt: TGTGCCAGTAGTTGGACAGGGTACGTCTCGGATGGCTACACCTTC

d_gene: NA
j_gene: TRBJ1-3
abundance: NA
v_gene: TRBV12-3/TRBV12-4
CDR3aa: CASSYAREDTIYF
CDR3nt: TGTGCCAGCAGCTACGCCCGGGAGGACACCATATATTTT

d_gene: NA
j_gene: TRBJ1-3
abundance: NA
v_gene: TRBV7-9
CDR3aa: CASSFDRASGNTIYF
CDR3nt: TGTGCCAGCAGCTTCGATCGGGCCTCTGGAAACACCATATATTTT

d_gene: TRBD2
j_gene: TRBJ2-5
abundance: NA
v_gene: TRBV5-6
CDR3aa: CASSLAERGGKETQYF
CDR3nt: TGTGCCAGCAGCTTGGCGGAGCGGGGGGGAAAAGAGACCCAGTACTTC

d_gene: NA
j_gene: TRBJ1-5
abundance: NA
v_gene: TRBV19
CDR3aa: CASSIEGRGNNQPQHF
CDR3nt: TGTGCCAGTAGTATAGAAGGGCGCGGAAACAATCAGCCCCAGCATTTT

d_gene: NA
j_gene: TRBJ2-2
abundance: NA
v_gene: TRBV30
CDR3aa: CAWSGQVVTGELFF
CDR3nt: TGTGCCTGGAGTGGACAGGTGGTCACCGGGGAGCTGTTTTTT

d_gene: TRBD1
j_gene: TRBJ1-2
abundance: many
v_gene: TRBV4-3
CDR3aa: CASSQDRWTGLLNYGYAF
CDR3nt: TGCGCCAGCAGCCAAGATCGATGGACAGGGCTGCTAAACTATGGCTACGCCTTC

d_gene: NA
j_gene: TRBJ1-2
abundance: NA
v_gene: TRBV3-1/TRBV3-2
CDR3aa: CASSQQGHYGYTF
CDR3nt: TGTGCCAGCAGCCAACAGGGCCACTATGGCTACACCTTC

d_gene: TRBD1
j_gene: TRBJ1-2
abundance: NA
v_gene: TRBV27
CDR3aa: CASRLTGTSGYTF
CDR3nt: TGTGCCAGCAGGCTGACAGGGACTAGTGGCTACACCTTC

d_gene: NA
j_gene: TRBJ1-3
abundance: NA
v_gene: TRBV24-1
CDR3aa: CATSDLWQGFPGNTIYF
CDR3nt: TGTGCCACCAGTGATTTGTGGCAGGGGTTCCCGGGAAACACCATATATTTT